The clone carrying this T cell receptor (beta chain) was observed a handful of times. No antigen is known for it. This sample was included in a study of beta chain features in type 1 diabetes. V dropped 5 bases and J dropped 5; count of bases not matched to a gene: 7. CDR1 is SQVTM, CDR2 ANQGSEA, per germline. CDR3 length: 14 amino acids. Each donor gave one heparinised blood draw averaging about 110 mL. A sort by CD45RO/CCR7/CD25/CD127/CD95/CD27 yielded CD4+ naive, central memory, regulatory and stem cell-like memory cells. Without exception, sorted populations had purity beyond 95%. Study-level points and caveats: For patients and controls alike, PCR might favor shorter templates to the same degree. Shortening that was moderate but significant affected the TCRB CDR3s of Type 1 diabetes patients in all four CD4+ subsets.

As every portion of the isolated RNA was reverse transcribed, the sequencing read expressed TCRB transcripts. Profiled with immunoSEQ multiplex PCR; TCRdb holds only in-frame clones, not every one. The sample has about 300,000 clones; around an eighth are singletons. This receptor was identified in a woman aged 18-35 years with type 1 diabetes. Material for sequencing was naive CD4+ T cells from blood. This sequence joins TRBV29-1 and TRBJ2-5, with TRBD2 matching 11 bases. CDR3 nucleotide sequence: TGCAGCGTTCGTAGCGGGAGGGTCTGGGAGACCCAGTACTTC. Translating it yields CSVRSGRVWETQYF. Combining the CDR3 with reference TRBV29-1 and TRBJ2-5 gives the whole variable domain SAVISQKPSRDICQRGTSLTIQCQVDSQVTMMFWYRQQPGQSLTLIATANQGSEATYESGFVIDKFPISRPNLTFSTLTVSNMSPEDSSIYLCSVRSGRVWETQYFGPGTRLLVL.